The 20 T cell receptor beta chains reported below all come from one sample, sequenced in a study of blood T cell repertoires in COVID-19. The method was immunoSEQ multiplex PCR; TCRdb's version includes in-frame clones alone and lacks a portion of them. The repertoire holds some 130,000 clones, with roughly 91% as singletons. Sequenced: peripheral blood. The receptors stem from a man aged 60-69 years with active or convalescent COVID-19.

The genes are TRBV21-1 and TRBJ1-2; the D call in the table, TRBD1, was not verified against the DNA. TRBV21-1 is termed a pseudogene. The CDR3 length is 19 residues. The CDR3 region is CASIVDPGTGSYLTYGYTF. The CDR3 DNA is TGTGCCAGCATAGTGGACCCCGGGACAGGGTCCTACCTTACCTATGGCTACACCTTC.

This rearrangement joins TRBV14 to TRBJ1-4, with D perhaps matching TRBD1 (5 bases). The V end was cut by 3 bases, the J end by 10 bases, with 18 bases between. Germline-derived CDR1 and CDR2 are SGHDN and FVKESK. The CDR3 is 15 residues long. The CDR3 is CASSHSGTPGGKLFF. The DNA of the CDR3 is TGTGCCAGCAGCCATTCCGGGACCCCGGGAGGAAAACTGTTTTTT.

This clone came up once. This CDR3 reads CASSQVPGTGIGKLFF. The CDR3 DNA sequence: TGCGCCAGCAGCCAAGTCCCCGGGACAGGGATTGGAAAACTGTTTTTT. V usage is TRBV4-1 and J usage is TRBJ1-4, with 9 positions matching TRBD1. Germline-derived CDR1 and CDR2 are MGHRA and YSYEKL. V trimming: 1 base; J trimming: 10 bases; junction bases outside the gene matches: 10. The CDR3 has 16 amino acids.

This chain connects TRBV5-5 to TRBJ1-2; D not resolved. This CDR3 has 11 amino acids. Trimming took 4 bases from V and 3 from J, leaving 4 bases between them. Germline lookup yields CDR1 SGHKS and CDR2 YYEKEE (reference sequence). CDR3 region: CASSLDYGYTF. In DNA, the CDR3 is TGTGCCAGCAGCCTAGACTATGGCTACACCTTC.

The chain has TRBV2 and TRBJ1-6; TRBD1 aligns across 10 bases. Per germline, CDR1 SNHLY and CDR2 FYNNEI. CDR3 length: 14 residues. The V and J ends lost 7 bases and 7 bases, in that order; junction bases with no gene match: 4. CDR3 sequence: CASNRGQGNSPLHF. The DNA for the CDR3 is TGTGCCAGCAATAGGGGACAGGGGAATTCACCCCTCCACTTT.

The rearrangement links TRBV10-3 to TRBJ2-1; TRBD1 is a possible D gene (6 bases). V was trimmed by 11 bases and J by 5 bases, leaving 25 bases between them. Germline V gene lookup returns CDR1 ENHRY and CDR2 SYGVKD. The CDR3 is made up of 16 amino acids. In nucleotides, the CDR3 is TGTGCCGCATCAAATAGGTTAGGGGGTGGTGACAATGAGCAGTTCTTC. As protein: CAASNRLGGGDNEQFF.

The V gene is TRBV7-9, the J gene TRBJ2-3, with no clear D. This CDR3 region has 14 residues. Trimming took off 1 base at V and 2 bases at J, with 7 bases between the two ends. CDR1 is SEHNR, CDR2 FQNEAQ, per germline (reference sequence). CDR3 in amino acids: CASSLELTTDTQYF. In DNA form, the CDR3 reads TGTGCCAGCAGCTTAGAACTTACCACAGATACGCAGTATTTT.

This chain uses TRBV5-1 with TRBJ1-1, with TRBD1 matching 7 bases. The CDR3 extends over 12 amino acids. V shed 1 base, J shed 12 bases, and the junction held 6 bases outside the gene matches. The V gene's germline CDR1 is SGHRS and CDR2 YFSETQ. The CDR3 loop is CASSLFGTEPFF. As DNA, the CDR3 is TGCGCCAGCAGCTTGTTCGGGACAGAACCTTTCTTT.

The CDR3 nucleotides are TGCAGCGTTGTCTTGACATTCTATGGCTACACCTTC. It specifies CSVVLTFYGYTF. The chain couples TRBV29-1 to TRBJ1-2; D remains ambiguous. CDR3 length equals 12 residues. V was cut by 4 bases and J by 4 bases, with 10 bases left in between. Germline V gene data show CDR1 as SQVTM and CDR2 as ANQGSEA.

CDR3 protein: CSVASDRQFTDTQYF. CDR3 bases: TGCAGCGTTGCCTCTGACAGGCAATTTACAGATACGCAGTATTTT. This chain joins TRBV29-1 and TRBJ2-3; maybe TRBD1 (6 bases). Trimming left V 4 bases short and J 3 bases short, with 17 bases between. This CDR3 spans 15 amino acids. Germline CDR1 is SQVTM and CDR2 is ANQGSEA.

The chain links TRBV6-2 or TRBV6-3 to TRBJ2-7; D uncertain. Germline V gene lookup returns CDR1 MNHEY and CDR2 SVGEGT. This CDR3 has 11 residues. V lost 5 bases and J 3 bases, leaving 5 bases between the germline ends. CDR3 region: CASSNSYEQYF. CDR3 DNA: TGTGCCAGCAGTAACAGCTACGAGCAGTACTTC.

This clone appeared once. This chain connects TRBV30 to TRBJ1-3, with D maybe TRBD1 (5 bases). CDR1 and CDR2 from the germline V gene are GTSNPN and SVGIG (reference sequence). Trimming left V 1 base short and J 4 bases short, with 17 bases between. CDR3 length equals 16 residues. The CDR3 region is CAWSGAPGLKGNTIYF. CDR3 in DNA: TGTGCCTGGAGTGGGGCCCCGGGACTCAAAGGAAACACCATATATTTT.

A single count supports this clone. The genes are TRBV7-6 and TRBJ2-4, with D maybe TRBD2 (5 bases). Germline V gives CDR1 SGHVS, CDR2 FNYEAQ. This CDR3 has 13 amino acids. V gave up 1 base and J gave up 12 bases, with 13 bases separating them. The CDR3 region has the DNA TGTGCCAGCAGCTTAGTGGTCGGGGATTCTCAGTACTTC. Its translation: CASSLVVGDSQYF.

This chain joins TRBV6-1 and TRBJ1-1; possible D gene TRBD1, 5 bases. The length of the CDR3 is 15 residues. CDR1 is MNHNS and CDR2 is SASEGT in the germline V gene. Trimming took off 2 bases at V and 4 bases at J, with 14 bases between the two ends. CDR3 DNA sequence: TGTGCCAGCAGTGAATTGGGGGGAATAAGCACTGAAGCTTTCTTT. This codes for CASSELGGISTEAFF.

This clone was counted once. This sequence joins TRBV7-8 and TRBJ2-5, with a weak D call TRBD2 (5 bases). Trimming removed 1 base at V and 4 bases at J, with 7 bases between. The CDR3 consists of 13 residues. Germline lookup yields CDR1 SGHVS and CDR2 FQNEAQ. CDR3 residues: CASSLGLAETQYF. The CDR3 DNA reads TGTGCCAGCAGCTTAGGGCTAGCAGAGACCCAGTACTTC.

The V gene is TRBV28, the J gene TRBJ2-1; tentative D call: TRBD1 (7 bases). Trimming left V 3 bases short and J 7 bases short, with 19 bases between. This CDR3 has 16 amino acids. Germline CDR1 MDHEN, CDR2 SYDVKM. The chain's CDR3 is CASSLEGASTKNEQFF. In nucleotides, the CDR3 is TGTGCCAGCAGTTTGGAGGGGGCTAGTACGAAGAATGAGCAGTTCTTC.

The chain combines TRBV7-8 with TRBJ2-5, with 12 bases lining up with TRBD2. Losses at the gene ends were 1 base for V and 4 bases for J; bases not matched to a gene: 4. The CDR3 runs to 16 residues. The V gene's germline CDR1 is SGHVS and CDR2 FQNEAQ. In nucleotides, the CDR3 is TGTGCCAGCAGCTTAGGGACTAGCGGGGTAGGAGAGACCCAGTACTTC. Translated, it gives CASSLGTSGVGETQYF. The whole variable domain, remainder taken from reference TRBV7-8 and TRBJ2-5, is GAGVSQSPRYKVAKRGQDVALRCDPISGHVSLFWYQQALGQGPEFLTYFQNEAQLDKSGLPSDRFFAERPEGSVSTLKIQRTQQEDSAVYLCASSLGTSGVGETQYFGPGTRLLVL.

V and J are TRBV7-3 and TRBJ1-3; no definite D call. Germline V lookup: CDR1 SGHTA, CDR2 FQGTGA. The CDR3 runs to 13 residues. Trimming stripped 6 bases from V and 4 bases from J, with 10 bases between. For the CDR3, the DNA is TGTGCCAGCAGTTCGAGTCCCGGAAACACCATATATTTT. It yields the protein CASSSSPGNTIYF.

The CDR3 here is CASSTGQPLFVYTF. CDR3 in DNA: TGTGCCAGTAGTACGGGACAGCCCTTATTTGTCTACACCTTC. The V gene is TRBV19, the J gene TRBJ1-2, with 7 bases lining up with TRBD1. The V gene's germline CDR1 is LNHDA and CDR2 SQIVND (reference sequence). The CDR3 is made up of 14 amino acids. The V and J ends lost 4 bases and 10 bases, in that order; junction bases with no gene match: 12. The full variable domain, rest sourced from reference TRBV19 and TRBJ1-2, is DGGITQSPKYLFRKEGQNVTLSCEQNLNHDAMYWYRQDPGQGLRLIYYSQIVNDFQKGDIAEGYSVSREKKESFPLTVTSAQKNPTAFYLCASSTGQPLFVYTFGSGTRLTVV.

The V call is TRBV27, the J call TRBJ1-6, with D uncertain. This CDR3 comprises 13 residues. CDR1 is MNHEY and CDR2 is SMNVEV in the germline V gene (reference sequence). V lost 4 bases and J lost 11, with 12 bases in between. In DNA form, the CDR3 reads TGTGCCAGCAGTTCGCCCCGACTCGCACCCCTCCACTTT. It translates to CASSSPRLAPLHF.